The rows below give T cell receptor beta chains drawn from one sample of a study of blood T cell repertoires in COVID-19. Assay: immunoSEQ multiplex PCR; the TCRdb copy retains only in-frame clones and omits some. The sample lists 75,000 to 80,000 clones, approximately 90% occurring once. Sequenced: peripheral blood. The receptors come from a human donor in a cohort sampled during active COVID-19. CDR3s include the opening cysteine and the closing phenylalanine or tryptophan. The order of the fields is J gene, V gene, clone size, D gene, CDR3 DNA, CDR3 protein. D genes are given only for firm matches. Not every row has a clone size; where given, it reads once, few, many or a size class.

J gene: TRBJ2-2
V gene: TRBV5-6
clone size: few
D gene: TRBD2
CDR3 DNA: TGTGCCAGCAGCTTCCGCGCGGGAGTGTACACCGGGGAGCTGTTTTTT
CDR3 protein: CASSFRAGVYTGELFF

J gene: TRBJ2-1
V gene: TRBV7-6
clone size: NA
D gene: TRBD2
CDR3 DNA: TGTGCCAGCAGCTTAGGCCCCGGGACTAGCGGGGGTTACAATGAGCAGTTCTTC
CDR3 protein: CASSLGPGTSGGYNEQFF

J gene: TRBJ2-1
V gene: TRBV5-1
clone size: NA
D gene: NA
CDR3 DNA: TGCGCCAGCAGCTTGGGTAGAATCCGAAACTACAATGAGCAGTTCTTC
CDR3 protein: CASSLGRIRNYNEQFF

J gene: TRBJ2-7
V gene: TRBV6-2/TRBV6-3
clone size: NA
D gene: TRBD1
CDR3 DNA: TGTGCCAGCAGTTCGACAGGGGGCGGGAATTACGAGCAGTACTTC
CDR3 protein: CASSSTGGGNYEQYF

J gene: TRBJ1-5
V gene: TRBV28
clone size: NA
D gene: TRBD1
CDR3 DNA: TGTGCCAGCAGTCCCGGGACAGGGTCTCTCAATCAGCCCCAGCATTTT
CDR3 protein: CASSPGTGSLNQPQHF

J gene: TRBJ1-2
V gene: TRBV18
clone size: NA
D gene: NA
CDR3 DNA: TGTGCCAGCTCAGCAGAACAGGGAGACTATGGCTACACCTTC
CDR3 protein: CASSAEQGDYGYTF

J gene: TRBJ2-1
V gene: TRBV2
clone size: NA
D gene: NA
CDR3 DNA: TGTGCCAGCAGCGAAACGGGTCCCCGCAATGAGCAGTTCTTC
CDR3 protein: CASSETGPRNEQFF

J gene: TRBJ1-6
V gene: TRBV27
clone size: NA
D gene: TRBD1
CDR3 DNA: TGTGCCAGCAGCCCAGAGACAGGGTACAATTCACCCCTCCACTTT
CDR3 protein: CASSPETGYNSPLHF

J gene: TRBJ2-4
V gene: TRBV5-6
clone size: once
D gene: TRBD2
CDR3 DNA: TGTGCCAGCAGCTTGGCCGGGAAGCGGGGGGCTCAGGGAGACATTCAGTACTTC
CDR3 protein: CASSLAGKRGAQGDIQYF

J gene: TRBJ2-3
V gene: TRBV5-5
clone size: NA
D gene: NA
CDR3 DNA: TGTGCCAGCAGCTTGGACCGGGTCACAGATACGCAGTATTTT
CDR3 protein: CASSLDRVTDTQYF

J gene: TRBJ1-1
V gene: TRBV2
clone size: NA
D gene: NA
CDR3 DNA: TGTGCCAGCAATGTGGGGCGGAACACTGAAGCTTTCTTT
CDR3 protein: CASNVGRNTEAFF

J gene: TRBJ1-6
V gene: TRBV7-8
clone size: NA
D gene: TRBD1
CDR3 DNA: TGTGCCAGCAGCTCGGGACAGGGAATTTCACCCCTCCACTTT
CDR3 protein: CASSSGQGISPLHF

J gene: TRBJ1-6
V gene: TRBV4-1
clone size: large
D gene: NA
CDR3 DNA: TGCGCCAGCAGCCTCGGGATCCTTAATTCACCCCTCCACTTT
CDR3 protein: CASSLGILNSPLHF

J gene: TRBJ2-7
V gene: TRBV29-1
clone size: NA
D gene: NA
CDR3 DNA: TGCAGCGTTGGAGGGGGTGAAATCGAGCAGTACTTC
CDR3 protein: CSVGGGEIEQYF

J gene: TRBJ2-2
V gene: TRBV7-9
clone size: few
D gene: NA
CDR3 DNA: TGTGCCAGCAGCTTTTCTAACACCGGGGAGCTGTTTTTT
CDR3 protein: CASSFSNTGELFF

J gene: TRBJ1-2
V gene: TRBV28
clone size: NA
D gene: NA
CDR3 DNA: TGTGCCAGCAGTTTATCAGACAGCAGATACTATGGCTACACCTTC
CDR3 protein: CASSLSDSRYYGYTF

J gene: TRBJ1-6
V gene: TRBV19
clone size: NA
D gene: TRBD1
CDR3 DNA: TGTGCCAGTAGTACATGGACAGGGGTTAATTCACCCCTCCACTTT
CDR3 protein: CASSTWTGVNSPLHF

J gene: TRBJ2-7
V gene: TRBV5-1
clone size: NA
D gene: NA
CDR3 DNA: TGCGCCAGCAGCTTGATTTCGGACTATTCCTACGAGCAGTACTTC
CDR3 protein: CASSLISDYSYEQYF

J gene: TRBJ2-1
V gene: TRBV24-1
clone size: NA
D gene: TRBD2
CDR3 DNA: TGTGCCACCAGTGATTCCCGGGGACTAGCGGGGGGGCTGGGTGAGCAGTTCTTC
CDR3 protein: CATSDSRGLAGGLGEQFF

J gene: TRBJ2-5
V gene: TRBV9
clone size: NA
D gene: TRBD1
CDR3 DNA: TGTGCCAGCAGCTTGGGACAGGAAGGAGAGACCCAGTACTTC
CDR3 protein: CASSLGQEGETQYF

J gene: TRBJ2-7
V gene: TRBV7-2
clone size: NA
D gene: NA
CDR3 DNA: TGTGCCAGCAGCTTAGCGCTACCCAACTACGAGCAGTACTTC
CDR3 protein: CASSLALPNYEQYF

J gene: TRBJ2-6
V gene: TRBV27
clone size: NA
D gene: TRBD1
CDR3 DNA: TGTGCCAGCAGGGGACAGGGACGCTCTGGGGCCAACGTCCTGACTTTC
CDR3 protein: CASRGQGRSGANVLTF

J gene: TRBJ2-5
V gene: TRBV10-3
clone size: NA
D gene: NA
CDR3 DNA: TGTGCCATCTCCGGGAACCAAGAGACCCAGTACTTC
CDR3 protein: CAISGNQETQYF

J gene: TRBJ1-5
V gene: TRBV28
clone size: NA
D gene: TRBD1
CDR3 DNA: TGTGCCGGGACGAGGACAGGGGGCTTTCAGCCCCAGCATTTT
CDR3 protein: CAGTRTGGFQPQHF

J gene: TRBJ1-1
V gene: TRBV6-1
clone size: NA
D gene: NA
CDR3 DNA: TGTGCCAGCAGTGATACAGTGAACACTGAAGCTTTCTTT
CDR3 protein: CASSDTVNTEAFF

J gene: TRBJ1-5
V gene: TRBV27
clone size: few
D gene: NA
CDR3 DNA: TGTGCCAGCAGCAGAGGTGATAGCAATCAGCCCCAGCATTTT
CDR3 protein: CASSRGDSNQPQHF

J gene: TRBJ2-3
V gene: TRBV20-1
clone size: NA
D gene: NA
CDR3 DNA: TGCAGTGCTAGTTCCCGCCGGGACACAAGCACAGATACGCAGTATTTT
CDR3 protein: CSASSRRDTSTDTQYF

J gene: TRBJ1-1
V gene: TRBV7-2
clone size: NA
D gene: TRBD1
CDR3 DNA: TGTGCCAGCAGCCCCCGACAGGGGATAAAAGCTTTCTTT
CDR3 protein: CASSPRQGIKAFF

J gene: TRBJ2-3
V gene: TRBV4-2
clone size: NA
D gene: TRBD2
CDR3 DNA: TGTGCCAGCCGTCGGGCTAGCGGAGGTGAAAGCACAGATACGCAGTATTTT
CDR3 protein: CASRRASGGESTDTQYF

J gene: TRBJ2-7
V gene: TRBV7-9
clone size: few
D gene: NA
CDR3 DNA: TGTGCCAGCAGCTTAGCGAGGGCCGGGGACGAGCAGTACTTC
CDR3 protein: CASSLARAGDEQYF

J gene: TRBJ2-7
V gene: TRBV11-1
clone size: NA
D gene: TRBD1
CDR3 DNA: TGTGCCAGCAGCTTAGGGACAGGGGTCTCCTACGAGCAGTACTTC
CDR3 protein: CASSLGTGVSYEQYF

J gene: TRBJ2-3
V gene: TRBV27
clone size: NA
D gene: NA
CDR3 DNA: TGTGCCAGCAGTTTATCAGGGACAAACACAGACACAGATACGCAGTATTTT
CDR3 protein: CASSLSGTNTDTDTQYF

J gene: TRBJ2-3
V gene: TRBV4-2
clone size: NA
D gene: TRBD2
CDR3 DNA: TGTGCCAGCAGCCAAGATCGGGCTAGCGGGGTGCCAGATACGCAGTATTTT
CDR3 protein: CASSQDRASGVPDTQYF

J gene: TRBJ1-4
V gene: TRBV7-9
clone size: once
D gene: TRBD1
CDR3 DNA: TGTGCCAGCAGCGAACAGGGGGCGAGTGAAAAACTGTTTTTT
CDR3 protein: CASSEQGASEKLFF

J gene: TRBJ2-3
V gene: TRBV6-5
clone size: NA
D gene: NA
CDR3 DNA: TGTGCCAGCTTACCTGGGGGGGGCCATGGAGATACGCAGTATTTT
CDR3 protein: CASLPGGGHGDTQYF

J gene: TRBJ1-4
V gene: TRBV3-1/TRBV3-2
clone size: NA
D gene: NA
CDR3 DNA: TGTGCCAGCAGCCAAGAGGCAGGGGCTAATGAAAAACTGTTTTTT
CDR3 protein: CASSQEAGANEKLFF

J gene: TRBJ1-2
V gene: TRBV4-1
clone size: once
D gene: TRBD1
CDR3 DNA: TGCGCCAGCAGCCAAGTGAAAGGGGGCGACTACACCTTC
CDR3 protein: CASSQVKGGDYTF

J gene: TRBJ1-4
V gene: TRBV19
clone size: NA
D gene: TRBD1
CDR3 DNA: TGTGCCAGTTCGGACAGGGTCCTTACCTTTGCAACTAATGAAAAACTGTTTTTT
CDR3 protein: CASSDRVLTFATNEKLFF

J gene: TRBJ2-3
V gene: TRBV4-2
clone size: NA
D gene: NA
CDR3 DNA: TGTGCCAGCAGCCAAGGAGGAAGCACAGATACGCAGTATTTT
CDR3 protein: CASSQGGSTDTQYF

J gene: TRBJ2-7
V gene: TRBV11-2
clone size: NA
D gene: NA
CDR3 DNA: TGTGCCAGCAGCCCAACCGGACGGGGTTACGAGCAGTACTTC
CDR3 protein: CASSPTGRGYEQYF

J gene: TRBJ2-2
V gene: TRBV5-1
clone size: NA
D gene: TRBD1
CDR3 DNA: TGCGCCAGCAGCTTGGGTTTGGGGGACAGGACCCGCACCGGGGAGCTGTTTTTT
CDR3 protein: CASSLGLGDRTRTGELFF

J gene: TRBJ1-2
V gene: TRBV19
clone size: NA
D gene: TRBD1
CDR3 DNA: TGTGCCAGTATTACACAGGGGAACTATGGCTACACCTTC
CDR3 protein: CASITQGNYGYTF

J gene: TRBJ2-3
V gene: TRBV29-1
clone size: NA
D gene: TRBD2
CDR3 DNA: TGCAGCGTTGATACCCGTAGCGGGGGTTCGGATACGCAGTATTTT
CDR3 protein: CSVDTRSGGSDTQYF

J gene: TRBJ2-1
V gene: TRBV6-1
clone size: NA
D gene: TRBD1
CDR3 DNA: TGTGCCAGCAGTGAAAGGGCGGACAGGGGCCATTTTAACTACAATGAGCAGTTCTTC
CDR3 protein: CASSERADRGHFNYNEQFF

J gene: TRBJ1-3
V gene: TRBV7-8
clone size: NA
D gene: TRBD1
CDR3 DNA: TGTGCCAGCAGCTCAACCGACGTGACAGGGACGAGAGGCACCATATATTTT
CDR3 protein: CASSSTDVTGTRGTIYF